These 28 T cell receptor beta chains originate from one sample sequenced in a study of shared T cell receptors in the human thymus. Assay used: immunoSEQ multiplex PCR; TCRdb lists only in-frame clones, some missing. The data hold hundreds of thousands of clones, with about 80% observed a single time. These same data were also listed under a study on human thymus T cells.

The sequenced material came from thymocytes. These receptors were taken from a boy in the first two years of life with a congenital heart defect.

The chain carries TRBV18 and TRBJ2-7, with a tentative D call TRBD1 (7 bases). The germline V gene has CDR1 KGHSH and CDR2 LQKENI. Trimming removed 3 bases from V and 3 bases from J, with 18 bases in between. This CDR3 has 16 amino acids. DNA of the CDR3: TGTGCCAGCTCACCCCGAGTTGGAGGGGGCATCTACGAGCAGTACTTC. As protein: CASSPRVGGGIYEQYF.

The V call is TRBV10-3, the J call TRBJ1-2; no clear D gene. Trimming cost V 1 base and J 2 bases, with 14 bases left between them. The CDR3 length is 16 residues. The V gene's germline CDR1 is ENHRY and CDR2 SYGVKD. The CDR3 spells CAISELGGGRNYGYTF. In DNA form, the CDR3 reads TGTGCCATCAGTGAGTTAGGAGGCGGCCGAAACTATGGCTACACCTTC.

This chain links TRBV28 with TRBJ2-7; D is perhaps TRBD1 (7 bases). The CDR3 length is 12 residues. Germline CDR1 MDHEN, CDR2 SYDVKM. The ends were cut back, 7 bases at V and 2 bases at J, with 9 bases in the middle. The CDR3: CASTGGPYEQYF. The CDR3 DNA is TGTGCCAGCACAGGGGGGCCCTACGAGCAGTACTTC.

CDR3 amino acids: CASSLYQGEVLETQYF. CDR3 coding DNA: TGTGCCAGCAGCTTGTATCAGGGGGAGGTCCTGGAGACCCAGTACTTC. The gene calls are TRBV5-5 and TRBJ2-5; possibly TRBD1 for D (7 bases). CDR3 size: 16 residues. The V end was cut by 1 base, the J end by 5 bases, with 18 bases between. Germline CDR1 and CDR2: SGHKS and YYEKEE (reference sequence). Full variable domain (outside the CDR3, taken from reference TRBV5-5 and TRBJ2-5): DAGVTQSPTHLIKTRGQQVTLRCSPISGHKSVSWYQQVLGQGPQFIFQYYEKEERGRGNFPDRFSARQFPNYSSELNVNALLLGDSALYLCASSLYQGEVLETQYFGPGTRLLVL.

The genes are TRBV11-2 and TRBJ1-2; 10 bases agree with TRBD1. Losses at the gene ends were 4 bases for V and 2 bases for J; bases not matched to a gene: 7. In germline, CDR1 is SGHAT, CDR2 FQNNGV. There are 16 residues in the CDR3. The CDR3 loop is CASSSPPGQGNYGYTF. The DNA for the CDR3 is TGTGCCAGCAGCTCCCCTCCGGGACAGGGGAACTATGGCTACACCTTC.

V gene TRBV28 combines with J gene TRBJ2-5, with 9 bases lining up with TRBD2. The CDR3 runs 15 residues. Per germline, CDR1 MDHEN and CDR2 SYDVKM. Trimming removed 3 bases from V and 5 bases from J; junction bases left unmatched: 7. The CDR3, as DNA: TGTGCCAGCAGTTTGATGGGTGCGGGAGGGGAGACCCAGTACTTC. It yields the protein CASSLMGAGGETQYF.

The CDR3 bases are TGTGCCAGCAGTCCCCCGGGGAGGGCAACCGGGGAGCTGTTTTTT. Encoded protein: CASSPPGRATGELFF. This rearrangement joins TRBV27 to TRBJ2-2; 7 nucleotides line up with TRBD2. V lost 5 bases to trimming and J lost 5 bases; unmatched junction nucleotides: 8. The CDR3 has 15 residues. Germline V CDR1 and CDR2: MNHEY, SMNVEV (reference sequence).

V gene TRBV30 combines with J gene TRBJ1-6, with a possible D match to TRBD1 (5 bases). The CDR3 sequence is 14 residues long. Trimming shortened V by 2 bases and J by 13 bases, and 18 bases separated the two germline ends. CDR1 and CDR2 from the germline V gene are GTSNPN and SVGIG (reference sequence). The chain's CDR3 is CAWSSKEGPVPLHF. CDR3 bases: TGTGCCTGGAGTTCAAAGGAGGGACCCGTGCCCCTCCACTTT.

In this sample, this clone turned up once. The chain combines TRBV11-3 with TRBJ2-1, with TRBD1 matching 10 bases. The germline CDR1 and CDR2 sequences are SGHNT and YENEEA. The CDR3 is 15 amino acids. The V and J ends lost 4 bases and 5 bases, in that order; junction bases with no gene match: 5. Here the CDR3 DNA reads TGTGCCAGCAGCTCCCGGGACAGGGGCCACAATGAGCAGTTCTTC. It encodes CASSSRDRGHNEQFF. Complete variable domain (other parts from reference TRBV11-3 and TRBJ2-1): EAGVVQSPRYKIIEKKQPVAFWCNPISGHNTLYWYLQNLGQGPELLIRYENEEAVDDSQLPKDRFSAERLKGVDSTLKIQPAELGDSAVYLCASSSRDRGHNEQFFGPGTRLTVL.

The CDR3 loop is CSAIPGTLAYGYTF. CDR3 coding DNA: TGCAGCGCCATACCCGGGACTCTTGCATATGGCTACACCTTC. The rearrangement uses TRBV29-1 and TRBJ1-2, with D possibly being TRBD1 (5 bases). Germline V gives CDR1 SQVTM, CDR2 ANQGSEA. V gave up 7 bases and J gave up 5 bases, with 20 bases separating them. This CDR3 has 14 residues.

The chain links TRBV21-1 to TRBJ2-7; the table's D call TRBD2 went unverified against the DNA. TRBV21-1 is labeled a pseudogene. The CDR3 has 15 residues. The CDR3 sequence is CASSIPSGRALEQYF. The CDR3 DNA reads as TGTGCCAGCAGCATCCCTAGCGGGAGGGCCCTCGAGCAGTACTTC.

The V and J genes are TRBV28 and TRBJ1-1; D ambiguous. Trimming took off 4 bases at V and 2 bases at J, with 14 bases between the two ends. This CDR3 region has 15 residues. Germline CDR1 is MDHEN and CDR2 is SYDVKM. The CDR3 loop reads CASSSGLIFNTEAFF. As DNA, the CDR3 is TGTGCCAGCAGTTCCGGACTGATTTTTAACACTGAAGCTTTCTTT.

The rearrangement joins TRBV11-3 to TRBJ2-1; TRBD2 might be the D (6 bases). Trimming removed 5 bases from V and 3 bases from J, with 11 bases in between. Germline V gives CDR1 SGHNT, CDR2 YENEEA. The CDR3 spans 14 residues. CDR3 nucleotide sequence: TGTGCCAGCAGCATACTAGCAGGCTACAATGAGCAGTTCTTC. As protein: CASSILAGYNEQFF.

The chain is built from TRBV30 and TRBJ2-2, with 13 nucleotides matching TRBD2. After removal of 0 bases from V and 6 bases from J, the junction contained 19 bases not matched to a gene. CDR1 GTSNPN and CDR2 SVGIG come from the germline V gene (reference sequence). This CDR3 comprises 21 residues. The CDR3 sequence: CAWSVTSGRPSPLNVAGELFF. The CDR3 DNA follows: TGTGCCTGGAGTGTGACTAGCGGGAGGCCGTCCCCCTTAAACGTCGCCGGGGAGCTGTTTTTT. Complete variable domain (other parts from reference TRBV30 and TRBJ2-2): SQTIHQWPATLVQPVGSPLSLECTVEGTSNPNLYWYRQAAGRGLQLLFYSVGIGQISSEVPQNLSASRPQDRQFILSSKKLLLSDSGFYLCAWSVTSGRPSPLNVAGELFFGEGSRLTVL.

This clone is a singleton in its sample. For the CDR3, the DNA is TGTGCCAGCAGTGACGGGGACAGGGGGAGCACCGGGGAGCTGTTTTTT. Its protein is CASSDGDRGSTGELFF. The V and J genes are TRBV27 and TRBJ2-2; 11 bases align to TRBD1. Unmatched junction bases numbered 6, after V lost 5 bases and J lost 4 bases. CDR1 MNHEY and CDR2 SMNVEV come from the germline V gene (reference sequence). The CDR3 runs 16 residues.

CDR3 loop: CASSRDQGSGEKLFF. In nucleotides, the CDR3 is TGTGCCAGCAGCCGAGATCAGGGGTCAGGGGAAAAACTGTTTTTT. The gene calls are TRBV6-5 and TRBJ1-4, with D possibly matching TRBD1 (6 bases). CDR3 length: 15 amino acids. Germline V gives CDR1 MNHEY, CDR2 SVGAGI. The V end lost 6 bases, the J end lost 8 bases, and 19 bases lay between the germline ends.

The J gene is TRBJ2-7, the V gene TRBV27; 7 bases line up with TRBD1. The CDR3 has 12 residues. The ends lost 6 bases at V and 3 bases at J; junction bases unmatched: 2. Germline CDR1 MNHEY, CDR2 SMNVEV (reference sequence). As DNA, the CDR3 is TGTGCCAGCAGCCGGGACAGCTACGAGCAGTACTTC. Protein sequence: CASSRDSYEQYF.

The CDR3 here is CASSLGSSGSNRYEQYF. Written as DNA, the CDR3 is TGTGCCAGCAGCTTGGGGTCTAGCGGGAGTAATCGTTACGAGCAGTACTTC. This chain uses TRBV5-4 with TRBJ2-7; 10 nucleotides line up with TRBD2. The CDR3 spans 17 residues. V shed 0 bases, J shed 4 bases, and the junction held 10 bases outside the gene matches. Germline values: CDR1 SGHNT, CDR2 YYREEE (reference sequence). The variable domain in full, completed from reference TRBV5-4 and TRBJ2-7, reads ETGVTQSPTHLIKTRGQQVTLRCSSQSGHNTVSWYQQALGQGPQFIFQYYREEENGRGNFPPRFSGLQFPNYSSELNVNALELDDSALYLCASSLGSSGSNRYEQYFGPGTRLTVT.

The chain combines TRBV30 with TRBJ2-6; 7 bases agree with TRBD1. V lost 3 bases to trimming and J lost 2 bases; unmatched junction nucleotides: 22. CDR3 length equals 21 residues. The germline CDR1 and CDR2 sequences are GTSNPN and SVGIG (reference sequence). The DNA of the CDR3 is TGTGCCTGGAGGGATATCGGATCAAGGGGGCTCATCGGCACTGGGGCCAACGTCCTGACTTTC. It specifies CAWRDIGSRGLIGTGANVLTF.

The rearrangement links TRBV30 to TRBJ1-5; the D is unclear. Deletions cut 0 bases from V and 0 bases from J, with 12 bases between. CDR1 and CDR2 (germline): GTSNPN, SVGIG (reference sequence). This CDR3 comprises 16 residues. The CDR3 reads CAWSVGSRYSNQPQHF. The CDR3 DNA follows: TGTGCCTGGAGTGTAGGCAGCAGGTATAGCAATCAGCCCCAGCATTTT.

The chain combines TRBV5-1 with TRBJ2-3, with TRBD2 matching over 7 bases. Germline V gene lookup returns CDR1 SGHRS and CDR2 YFSETQ. V trimming: 4 bases; J trimming: 9 bases; junction bases outside the gene matches: 17. The CDR3 covers 16 residues. CDR3 sequence (DNA): TGCGCCAGCAGCCCCTCGGGACTAAAATCACCACTGACGCAGTATTTT. It translates to CASSPSGLKSPLTQYF. Supplemented by reference TRBV5-1 and TRBJ2-3, the full variable domain reads KAGVTQTPRYLIKTRGQQVTLSCSPISGHRSVSWYQQTPGQGLQFLFEYFSETQRNKGNFPGRFSGRQFSNSRSEMNVSTLELGDSALYLCASSPSGLKSPLTQYFGPGTRLTVL.

The gene calls are TRBV28 and TRBJ1-2; possible D gene TRBD1, 6 bases. The CDR3 loop spans 11 amino acids. Germline V gives CDR1 MDHEN, CDR2 SYDVKM. V lost 5 bases, J lost 7 bases, and 8 bases lay in between. The chain's CDR3 is CASSRGGGYTF. Here the CDR3 DNA reads TGTGCCAGCAGTAGGGGGGGTGGCTACACCTTC.

The J gene is TRBJ1-1, the V gene TRBV4-3, with D unresolved. V lost 0 bases, J lost 3 bases, and 17 bases lay in between. Germline values: CDR1 LGHNA, CDR2 YSLEER. The CDR3 has 17 residues. DNA of the CDR3: TGCGCCAGCAGCCAAGATCGTATGAGGTTAACGGACACTGAAGCTTTCTTT. This encodes CASSQDRMRLTDTEAFF.

This clone has just a few counts. The chain carries TRBV2 and TRBJ2-7, with TRBD2 identical over 10 bases. The CDR3 loop spans 16 amino acids. The germline CDR1 and CDR2 sequences are SNHLY and FYNNEI. Trimming took 3 bases from V and 5 from J; bases not matched to a gene: 10. The CDR3 protein is CASSDLPSGSPHEQYF. In nucleotides, the CDR3 is TGTGCCAGCAGTGATTTGCCTAGCGGGAGCCCCCACGAGCAGTACTTC.

The J gene is TRBJ1-2, the V gene TRBV6-5; maybe TRBD1 (5 bases). Germline V gene data show CDR1 as MNHEY and CDR2 as SVGAGI. The CDR3 has 12 residues. Deletions cut 8 bases from V and 6 bases from J, with 13 bases between. The chain's CDR3 is CASGHYPHGYTF. CDR3 sequence (DNA): TGTGCCAGCGGACACTACCCCCATGGCTACACCTTC.

The chain has TRBV13 and TRBJ2-7, with 9 bases identical to TRBD2. CDR3 length: 17 amino acids. Losses at the gene ends were 0 bases for V and 3 bases for J; bases not matched to a gene: 9. CDR1 is PRHDT, CDR2 FYEKMQ, per germline (reference sequence). In DNA form, the CDR3 reads TGTGCCAGCAGCTTAGGCCTGCCGAGACTAGCGGACTACGAGCAGTACTTC. It yields the protein CASSLGLPRLADYEQYF.

This sequence joins TRBV27 and TRBJ2-7; 13 positions agree with TRBD2. The germline gives CDR1 MNHEY, CDR2 SMNVEV (reference sequence). The ends lost 6 bases at V and 6 bases at J; junction bases unmatched: 14. This CDR3 comprises 17 residues. CDR3 region: CASSPWTSGSPGLEQYF. The CDR3 nucleotides are TGTGCCAGCAGCCCCTGGACTAGCGGGAGTCCGGGGCTCGAGCAGTACTTC.

This clone showed up just a few times. The V call is TRBV7-8, the J call TRBJ2-7, with TRBD2 matching 11 bases. V shed 5 bases, J shed 0 bases, and the junction held 15 bases outside the gene matches. Germline V gives CDR1 SGHVS, CDR2 FQNEAQ. This CDR3 is built from 19 residues. The CDR3 spells CASSLAGGTSGVSSYEQYF. The CDR3 DNA reads TGTGCCAGCAGCCTGGCGGGGGGGACTAGCGGTGTGAGCTCCTACGAGCAGTACTTC.